A selection of T cell receptor beta chains follows, all from one sample in a study of blood T cell repertoires in COVID-19. TCRdb's copy holds only in-frame clones and misses some; the assay was immunoSEQ multiplex PCR. This sample carries fewer than 150,000 clones, 80% to 90% of them seen once, and the ten largest clones take 25% to 30%. Sequences were obtained from peripheral blood. These receptors were collected from a woman in her 70s with acute or convalescent COVID-19. CDR3s include the opening cysteine and the closing phenylalanine or tryptophan. The order of the fields is clone size, D gene, V gene, J gene, CDR3 protein, CDR3 DNA. D genes are given only for firm matches. Some rows have no size entry. The others give once, few or many, or a class for an expanded clone.

clone_size: once; d_call: TRBD1; v_call: TRBV24-1; j_call: TRBJ2-2; cdr3_aa: CATRGTGPNTGELFF; cdr3_nt: TGTGCCACCAGAGGGACAGGGCCGAACACCGGGGAGCTGTTTTTT
clone_size: -; d_call: -; v_call: TRBV5-1; j_call: TRBJ1-4; cdr3_aa: CASSLGQYNEKLFF; cdr3_nt: TGCGCCAGCAGCTTGGGACAGTATAATGAAAAACTGTTTTTT
clone_size: -; d_call: -; v_call: TRBV19; j_call: TRBJ2-7; cdr3_aa: CASSIQGIGDEQYF; cdr3_nt: TGTGCCAGTAGTATACAGGGTATTGGTGACGAGCAGTACTTC
clone_size: -; d_call: TRBD1; v_call: TRBV11-2; j_call: TRBJ1-4; cdr3_aa: CASRKGGTENEKLFF; cdr3_nt: TGTGCCAGCAGAAAAGGCGGGACAGAAAATGAAAAACTGTTTTTT
clone_size: -; d_call: -; v_call: TRBV28; j_call: TRBJ1-5; cdr3_aa: CASSFNNRYSNQPQHF; cdr3_nt: TGTGCCAGCAGCTTTAACAACAGATATAGCAATCAGCCCCAGCATTTT
clone_size: -; d_call: -; v_call: TRBV12-3/TRBV12-4; j_call: TRBJ2-7; cdr3_aa: CASSLSPSYEQYF; cdr3_nt: TGTGCCAGCAGCCTTAGTCCCTCCTACGAGCAGTACTTC
clone_size: -; d_call: -; v_call: TRBV21-1; j_call: TRBJ1-2; cdr3_aa: CPSSTLAPGQGAYYGYTF; cdr3_nt: TGTCCCAGCAGCACGCTGGCACCGGGACAGGGGGCCTACTATGGCTACACCTTC
clone_size: -; d_call: -; v_call: TRBV20-1; j_call: TRBJ1-2; cdr3_aa: CSQGSGYGYTF; cdr3_nt: TGCAGCCAGGGCTCAGGCTATGGCTACACCTTC
clone_size: -; d_call: -; v_call: TRBV6-5; j_call: TRBJ1-1; cdr3_aa: CASSYSGRGGEAFF; cdr3_nt: TGTGCCAGCAGTTACTCGGGGAGAGGTGGTGAAGCTTTCTTT
clone_size: -; d_call: -; v_call: TRBV7-3; j_call: TRBJ2-2; cdr3_aa: CASSPVGGPGTGELFF; cdr3_nt: TGTGCCAGCAGCCCCGTCGGGGGGCCGGGCACCGGGGAGCTGTTTTTT
clone_size: -; d_call: -; v_call: TRBV5-1; j_call: TRBJ1-4; cdr3_aa: CASSLEGRGDEKLFF; cdr3_nt: TGCGCCAGCAGCTTGGAAGGGCGCGGGGATGAAAAACTGTTTTTT
clone_size: -; d_call: -; v_call: TRBV2; j_call: TRBJ2-1; cdr3_aa: CALRGDSYNEQFF; cdr3_nt: TGTGCCCTCAGGGGGGACTCCTACAATGAGCAGTTCTTC
clone_size: -; d_call: -; v_call: TRBV5-1; j_call: TRBJ2-3; cdr3_aa: CASSLSGRHTDTQYF; cdr3_nt: TGCGCCAGCAGCTTGTCAGGCAGACACACAGATACGCAGTATTTT
clone_size: -; d_call: -; v_call: TRBV9; j_call: TRBJ1-4; cdr3_aa: CASSVGVGSEKLFF; cdr3_nt: TGTGCCAGCAGCGTAGGGGTGGGGAGTGAAAAACTGTTTTTT
clone_size: -; d_call: -; v_call: TRBV12-3/TRBV12-4; j_call: TRBJ1-6; cdr3_aa: CASSRTVTPLHF; cdr3_nt: TGTGCCAGCAGCCGGACAGTAACACCCCTCCACTTT
clone_size: -; d_call: -; v_call: TRBV19; j_call: TRBJ2-7; cdr3_aa: CASSIDPRGSISYEQYF; cdr3_nt: TGTGCCAGTAGTATAGATCCGCGGGGATCGATCTCCTACGAGCAGTACTTC
clone_size: -; d_call: -; v_call: TRBV28; j_call: TRBJ1-1; cdr3_aa: CASSFIEMNTEAFF; cdr3_nt: TGTGCCAGCAGTTTTATAGAAATGAACACTGAAGCTTTCTTT
clone_size: once; d_call: -; v_call: TRBV4-1; j_call: TRBJ1-4; cdr3_aa: CASSQARTEKLFF; cdr3_nt: TGCGCCAGCAGCCAAGCCAGAACTGAAAAACTGTTTTTT
clone_size: once; d_call: -; v_call: TRBV6-5; j_call: TRBJ2-1; cdr3_aa: CASRLMNEQFF; cdr3_nt: TGTGCCAGCAGACTGATGAATGAGCAGTTCTTC
clone_size: -; d_call: -; v_call: TRBV28; j_call: TRBJ1-2; cdr3_aa: CASSKGQNYGYTF; cdr3_nt: TGTGCCAGCAGCAAAGGACAGAACTATGGCTACACCTTC
clone_size: -; d_call: -; v_call: TRBV7-2; j_call: TRBJ1-3; cdr3_aa: CASSSDNWPLVSGNTIYF; cdr3_nt: TGTGCCAGCAGCTCCGACAATTGGCCTCTGGTCTCTGGAAACACCATATATTTT
clone_size: -; d_call: TRBD1; v_call: TRBV30; j_call: TRBJ1-1; cdr3_aa: CAWSRQGTNTEAFF; cdr3_nt: TGTGCCTGGAGTCGACAGGGAACGAACACTGAAGCTTTCTTT
clone_size: -; d_call: -; v_call: TRBV5-4; j_call: TRBJ2-3; cdr3_aa: CASSVRLAGGTDTQYF; cdr3_nt: TGTGCCAGCAGCGTTCGACTAGCAGGGGGCACAGATACGCAGTATTTT
clone_size: -; d_call: TRBD2; v_call: TRBV27; j_call: TRBJ2-7; cdr3_aa: CASRYQGSGDHHEQYF; cdr3_nt: TGTGCCAGCAGGTACCAGGGTAGCGGGGACCATCACGAGCAGTACTTC
clone_size: -; d_call: TRBD1; v_call: TRBV4-1; j_call: TRBJ2-2; cdr3_aa: CASSLDRANTGELFF; cdr3_nt: TGCGCCAGCAGCCTCGACAGGGCGAACACCGGGGAGCTGTTTTTT
clone_size: -; d_call: TRBD2; v_call: TRBV19; j_call: TRBJ2-1; cdr3_aa: CASSFGAGGPYEQFF; cdr3_nt: TGTGCCAGTAGTTTCGGAGCGGGGGGGCCCTATGAGCAGTTCTTC
clone_size: once; d_call: -; v_call: TRBV2; j_call: TRBJ1-4; cdr3_aa: CASSAQGGIEKLFF; cdr3_nt: TGTGCCAGCAGTGCACAGGGAGGGATTGAAAAACTGTTTTTT
clone_size: -; d_call: TRBD1; v_call: TRBV7-6; j_call: TRBJ2-2; cdr3_aa: CASSPDRGLAGELFF; cdr3_nt: TGTGCCAGCAGTCCCGACAGGGGGCTCGCCGGGGAGCTGTTTTTT
clone_size: -; d_call: -; v_call: TRBV3-1/TRBV3-2; j_call: TRBJ1-1; cdr3_aa: CASSLGGGRNTEAFF; cdr3_nt: TGTGCCAGCAGCCTGGGGGGCGGGAGGAACACTGAAGCTTTCTTT
clone_size: -; d_call: -; v_call: TRBV5-1; j_call: TRBJ1-1; cdr3_aa: CASSGGQSIEAFF; cdr3_nt: TGCGCCAGCAGCGGCGGACAGTCGATTGAAGCTTTCTTT
clone_size: -; d_call: TRBD2; v_call: TRBV10-3; j_call: TRBJ2-3; cdr3_aa: CAISGIPAGSSTDTQYF; cdr3_nt: TGTGCCATCAGTGGAATCCCAGCGGGGTCTAGCACAGATACGCAGTATTTT
clone_size: -; d_call: TRBD2; v_call: TRBV11-2; j_call: TRBJ2-1; cdr3_aa: CASSATSSGAYNEQFF; cdr3_nt: TGTGCCAGCAGCGCAACCTCTAGCGGAGCCTACAATGAGCAGTTCTTC
clone_size: -; d_call: -; v_call: TRBV14; j_call: TRBJ1-1; cdr3_aa: CASSLAGTQAFF; cdr3_nt: TGTGCCAGCAGCCTTGCCGGGACTCAAGCTTTCTTT
clone_size: -; d_call: -; v_call: TRBV5-1; j_call: TRBJ2-7; cdr3_aa: CASSPYPGTQRDF; cdr3_nt: TGCGCCAGCAGCCCTTATCCCGGGACACAAAGGGACTTC
clone_size: -; d_call: -; v_call: TRBV6-1; j_call: TRBJ2-5; cdr3_aa: CASSEQEETQYF; cdr3_nt: TGTGCCAGCAGTGAACAGGAAGAGACCCAGTACTTC
clone_size: -; d_call: -; v_call: TRBV6-5; j_call: TRBJ2-7; cdr3_aa: CASSYQGGGYEQYF; cdr3_nt: TGTGCCAGCAGTTACCAAGGTGGAGGCTACGAGCAGTACTTC
clone_size: -; d_call: TRBD1; v_call: TRBV10-3; j_call: TRBJ1-3; cdr3_aa: CAISLDRPSGNTIYF; cdr3_nt: TGTGCCATCAGCCTGGACAGGCCCTCTGGAAACACCATATATTTT
clone_size: -; d_call: -; v_call: TRBV28; j_call: TRBJ1-1; cdr3_aa: CAGQHRDGTEAFF; cdr3_nt: TGTGCCGGTCAACACAGGGACGGCACTGAAGCTTTCTTT
clone_size: -; d_call: TRBD2; v_call: TRBV4-1; j_call: TRBJ2-7; cdr3_aa: CASSRGTSGFYEQYF; cdr3_nt: TGCGCCAGCAGCCGCGGGACTAGCGGATTCTACGAGCAGTACTTC
clone_size: -; d_call: TRBD1; v_call: TRBV9; j_call: TRBJ1-2; cdr3_aa: CASSVPTPGGADGYTF; cdr3_nt: TGTGCCAGCAGCGTGCCGACCCCAGGGGGCGCGGATGGCTACACCTTC
clone_size: -; d_call: TRBD1; v_call: TRBV6-5; j_call: TRBJ2-7; cdr3_aa: CASSHRGPSYEQYF; cdr3_nt: TGTGCCAGCAGTCACAGGGGTCCCTCCTACGAGCAGTACTTC